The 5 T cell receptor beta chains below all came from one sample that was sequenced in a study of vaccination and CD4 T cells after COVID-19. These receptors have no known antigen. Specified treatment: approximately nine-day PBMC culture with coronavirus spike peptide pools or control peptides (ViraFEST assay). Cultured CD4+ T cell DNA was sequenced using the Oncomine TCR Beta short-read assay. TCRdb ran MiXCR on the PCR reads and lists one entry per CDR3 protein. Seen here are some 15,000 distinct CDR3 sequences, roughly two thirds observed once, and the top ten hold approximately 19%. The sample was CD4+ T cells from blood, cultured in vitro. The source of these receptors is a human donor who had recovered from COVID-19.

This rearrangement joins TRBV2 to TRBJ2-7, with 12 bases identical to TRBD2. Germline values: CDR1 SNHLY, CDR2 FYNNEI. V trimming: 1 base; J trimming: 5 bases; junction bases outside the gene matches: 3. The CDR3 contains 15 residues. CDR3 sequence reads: CASSEGLAGANEQYF. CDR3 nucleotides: TGTGCCAGCAGTGAAGGACTAGCGGGAGCAAACGAGCAGTACTTC. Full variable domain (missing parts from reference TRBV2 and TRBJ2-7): EPEVTQTPSHQVTQMGQEVILRCVPISNHLYFYWYRQILGQKVEFLVSFYNNEISEKSEIFDDQFSVERPDGSNFTLKIRSTKLEDSAMYFCASSEGLAGANEQYFGPGTRLTVT.

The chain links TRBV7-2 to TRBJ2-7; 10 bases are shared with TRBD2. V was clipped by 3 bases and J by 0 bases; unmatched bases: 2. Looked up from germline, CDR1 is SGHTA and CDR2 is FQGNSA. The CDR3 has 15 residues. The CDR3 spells CASSFSGGYSYEQYF. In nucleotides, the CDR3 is TGTGCCAGCAGCTTTAGCGGGGGGTACTCCTACGAGCAGTACTTC. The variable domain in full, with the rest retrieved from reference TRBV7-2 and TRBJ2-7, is GAGVSQSPSNKVTEKGKDVELRCDPISGHTALYWYRQSLGQGLEFLIYFQGNSAPDKSGLPSDRFSAERTGGSVSTLTIQRTQQEDSAVYLCASSFSGGYSYEQYFGPGTRLTVT.

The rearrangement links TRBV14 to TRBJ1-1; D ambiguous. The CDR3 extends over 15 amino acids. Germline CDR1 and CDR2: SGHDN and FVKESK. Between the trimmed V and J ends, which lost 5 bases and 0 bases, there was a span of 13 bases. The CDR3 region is CASSSREGVNTEAFF. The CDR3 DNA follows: TGTGCCAGCAGCTCTCGCGAAGGTGTGAACACTGAAGCTTTCTTT.

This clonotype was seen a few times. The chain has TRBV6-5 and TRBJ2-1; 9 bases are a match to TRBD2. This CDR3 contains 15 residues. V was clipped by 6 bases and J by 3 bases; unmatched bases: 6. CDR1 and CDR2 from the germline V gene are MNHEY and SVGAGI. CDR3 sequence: CASSLLAGDYNEQFF. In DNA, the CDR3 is TGTGCCAGCAGCTTACTAGCGGGCGACTACAATGAGCAGTTCTTC.

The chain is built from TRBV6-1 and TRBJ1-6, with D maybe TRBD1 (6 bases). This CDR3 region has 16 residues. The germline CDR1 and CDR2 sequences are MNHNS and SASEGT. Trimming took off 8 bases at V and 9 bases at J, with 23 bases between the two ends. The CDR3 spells CASRSGGGGLISPLHF. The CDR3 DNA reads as TGTGCCAGCCGGTCGGGGGGCGGGGGGCTGATTTCACCCCTCCACTTT.